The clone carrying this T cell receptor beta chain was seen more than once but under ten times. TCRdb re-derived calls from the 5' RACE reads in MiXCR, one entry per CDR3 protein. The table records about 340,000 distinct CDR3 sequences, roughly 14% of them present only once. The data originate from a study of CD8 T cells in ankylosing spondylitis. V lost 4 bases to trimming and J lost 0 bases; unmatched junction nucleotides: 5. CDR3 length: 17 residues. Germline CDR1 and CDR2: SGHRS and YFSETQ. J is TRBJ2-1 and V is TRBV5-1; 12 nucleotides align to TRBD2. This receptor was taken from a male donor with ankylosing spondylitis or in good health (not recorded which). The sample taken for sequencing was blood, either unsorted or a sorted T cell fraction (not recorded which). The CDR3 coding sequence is TGCGCCAGCAGCCTGACTAGCGGGAGTGGCTCCTACAATGAGCAGTTCTTC. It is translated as CASSLTSGSGSYNEQFF. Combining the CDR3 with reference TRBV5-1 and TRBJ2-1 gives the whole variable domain KAGVTQTPRYLIKTRGQQVTLSCSPISGHRSVSWYQQTPGQGLQFLFEYFSETQRNKGNFPGRFSGRQFSNSRSEMNVSTLELGDSALYLCASSLTSGSGSYNEQFFGPGTRLTVL.